This TCR beta chain originates from a study of blood T cells in healthy people across ages. Worth noting for this clonotype: Its cognate antigen is unknown.

With a J-beta primer mix and a sample-barcoded 5' primer, a second PCR ran roughly 6 to 12 cycles. TCRdb re-derived calls from the 5' RACE reads in MiXCR, one entry per CDR3 protein. The repertoire includes about 640,000 distinct CDR3 sequences, around three fifths of them detected once, and over 35% sits in the top ten. The CDR3 is 14 amino acids. The germline V gene encodes CDR1 SGHTA and CDR2 FQGNSA. V shed 6 bases and J 3 bases; nucleotides not matched to a gene: 2. Study-wide points: In the absence of known donor CMV status, changes in expanded clonotypes were possibly confounded.

This clonotype originated in a man in his sixties in good health. This rearrangement joins TRBV7-2 to TRBJ2-7; TRBD2 agrees at 13 bases. The sample consisted of blood. The CDR3 region has the DNA TGTGCCAGCAGAACTAGCGGGGGGGACTACGAGCAGTACTTC. It specifies CASRTSGGDYEQYF.